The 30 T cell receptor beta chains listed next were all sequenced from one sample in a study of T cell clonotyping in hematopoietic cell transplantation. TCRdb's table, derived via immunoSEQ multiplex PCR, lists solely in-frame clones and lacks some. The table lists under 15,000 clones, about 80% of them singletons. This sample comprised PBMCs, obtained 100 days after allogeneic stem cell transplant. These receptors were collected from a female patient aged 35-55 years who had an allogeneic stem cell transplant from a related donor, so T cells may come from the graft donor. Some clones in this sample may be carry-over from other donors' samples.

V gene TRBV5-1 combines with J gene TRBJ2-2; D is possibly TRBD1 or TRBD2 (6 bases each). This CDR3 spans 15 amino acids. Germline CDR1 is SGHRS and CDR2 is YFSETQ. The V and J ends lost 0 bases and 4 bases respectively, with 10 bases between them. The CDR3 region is CASSLVGGRTGELFF. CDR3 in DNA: TGCGCCAGCAGCTTGGTAGGGGGGCGCACCGGGGAGCTGTTTTTT. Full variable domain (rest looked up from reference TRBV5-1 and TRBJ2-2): KAGVTQTPRYLIKTRGQQVTLSCSPISGHRSVSWYQQTPGQGLQFLFEYFSETQRNKGNFPGRFSGRQFSNSRSEMNVSTLELGDSALYLCASSLVGGRTGELFFGEGSRLTVL.

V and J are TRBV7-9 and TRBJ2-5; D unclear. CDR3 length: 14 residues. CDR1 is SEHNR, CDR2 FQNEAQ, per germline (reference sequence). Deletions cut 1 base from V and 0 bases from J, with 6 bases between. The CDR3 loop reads CASSLGIDQETQYF. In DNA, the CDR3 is TGTGCCAGCAGCTTAGGCATAGACCAAGAGACCCAGTACTTC.

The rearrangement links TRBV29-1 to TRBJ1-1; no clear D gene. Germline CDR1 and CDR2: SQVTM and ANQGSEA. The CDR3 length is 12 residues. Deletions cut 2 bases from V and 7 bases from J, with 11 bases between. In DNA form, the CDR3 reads TGCAGCGTTGAATCCCCGACGGGTGAAGCTTTCTTT. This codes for CSVESPTGEAFF.

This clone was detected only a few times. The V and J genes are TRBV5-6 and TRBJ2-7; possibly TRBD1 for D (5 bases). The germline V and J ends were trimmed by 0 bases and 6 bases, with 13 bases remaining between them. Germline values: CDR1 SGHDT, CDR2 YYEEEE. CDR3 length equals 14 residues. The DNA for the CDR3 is TGTGCCAGCAGCTTGGCAGGGTTGATAAGCGAGCAGTACTTC. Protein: CASSLAGLISEQYF.

The chain's CDR3 is CASSVVSTNEQFF. The CDR3 DNA reads TGTGCCAGCAGCGTAGTCTCCACCAATGAGCAGTTCTTC. This rearrangement joins TRBV9 to TRBJ2-1; D unclear. The CDR3 runs 13 residues. From germline, CDR1 is SGDLS and CDR2 YYNGEE. V dropped 0 bases and J dropped 6 bases, with 7 bases sitting between them.

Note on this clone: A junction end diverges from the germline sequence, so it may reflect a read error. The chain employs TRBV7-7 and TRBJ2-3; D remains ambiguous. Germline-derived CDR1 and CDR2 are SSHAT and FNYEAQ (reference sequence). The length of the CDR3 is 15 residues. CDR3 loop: CASSLGTSGSTEQYF. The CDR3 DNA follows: TGTGCTAGCAGCTTAGGTACCTCCGGTTCTACGGAGCAGTATTTT.

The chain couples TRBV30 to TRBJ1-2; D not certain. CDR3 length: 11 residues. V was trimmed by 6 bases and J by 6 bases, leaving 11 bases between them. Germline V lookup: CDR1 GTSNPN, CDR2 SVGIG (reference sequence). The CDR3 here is CACKIWDGYTF. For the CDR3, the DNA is TGTGCCTGCAAGATCTGGGATGGCTACACCTTC.

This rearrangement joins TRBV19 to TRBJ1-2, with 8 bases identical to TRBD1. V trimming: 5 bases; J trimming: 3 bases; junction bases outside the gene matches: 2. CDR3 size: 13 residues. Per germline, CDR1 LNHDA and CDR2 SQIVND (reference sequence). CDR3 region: CASSPDRDYGYTF. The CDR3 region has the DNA TGTGCCAGTAGTCCGGACAGGGACTATGGCTACACCTTC.

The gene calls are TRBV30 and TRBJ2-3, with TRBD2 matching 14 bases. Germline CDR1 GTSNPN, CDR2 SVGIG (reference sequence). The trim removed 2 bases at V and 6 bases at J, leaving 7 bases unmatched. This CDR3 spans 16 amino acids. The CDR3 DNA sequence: TGTGCCTGGAGTTCGGGACTAGCGGGAGCGGGCGATACGCAGTATTTT. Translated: CAWSSGLAGAGDTQYF.

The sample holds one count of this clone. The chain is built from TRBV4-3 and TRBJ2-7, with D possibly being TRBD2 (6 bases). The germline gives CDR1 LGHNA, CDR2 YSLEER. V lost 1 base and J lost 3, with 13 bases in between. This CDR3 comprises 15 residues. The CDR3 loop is CASSQGTRAGYEQYF. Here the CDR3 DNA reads TGCGCCAGCAGCCAAGGGACGCGAGCGGGCTACGAGCAGTACTTC.

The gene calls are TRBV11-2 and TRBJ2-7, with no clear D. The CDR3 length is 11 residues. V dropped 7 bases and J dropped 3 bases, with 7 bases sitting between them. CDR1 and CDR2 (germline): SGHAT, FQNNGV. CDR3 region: CASTLDYEQYF. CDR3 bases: TGTGCCAGCACCTTGGACTACGAGCAGTACTTC. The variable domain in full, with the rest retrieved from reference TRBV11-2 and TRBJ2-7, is EAGVAQSPRYKIIEKRQSVAFWCNPISGHATLYWYQQILGQGPKLLIQFQNNGVVDDSQLPKDRFSAERLKGVDSTLKIQPAKLEDSAVYLCASTLDYEQYFGPGTRLTVT.

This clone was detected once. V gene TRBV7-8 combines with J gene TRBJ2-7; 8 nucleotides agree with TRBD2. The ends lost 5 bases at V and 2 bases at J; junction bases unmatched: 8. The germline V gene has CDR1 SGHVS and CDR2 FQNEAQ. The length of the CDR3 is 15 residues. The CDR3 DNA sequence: TGTGCCAGCAGCACAAGACTAGCGATTGCCTACGAGCAGTACTTC. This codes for CASSTRLAIAYEQYF.

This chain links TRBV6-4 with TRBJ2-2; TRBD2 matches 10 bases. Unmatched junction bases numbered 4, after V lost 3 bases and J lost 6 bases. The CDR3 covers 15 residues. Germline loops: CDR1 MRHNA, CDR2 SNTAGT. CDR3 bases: TGTGCCAGCAGTGAAGAAGCGGGAGGGCCCGGGGAGCTGTTTTTT. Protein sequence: CASSEEAGGPGELFF.

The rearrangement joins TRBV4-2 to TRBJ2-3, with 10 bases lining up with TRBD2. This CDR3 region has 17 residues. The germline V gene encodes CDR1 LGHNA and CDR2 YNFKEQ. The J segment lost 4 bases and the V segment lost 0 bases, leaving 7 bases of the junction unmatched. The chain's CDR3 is CASSQDQLAGQADTQYF. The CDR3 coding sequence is TGTGCCAGCAGCCAAGATCAACTAGCGGGACAGGCAGATACGCAGTATTTT.

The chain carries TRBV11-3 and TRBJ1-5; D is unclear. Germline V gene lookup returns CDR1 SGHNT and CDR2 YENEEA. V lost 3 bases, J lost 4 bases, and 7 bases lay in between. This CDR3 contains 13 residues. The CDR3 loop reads CASSLGSNQPQHF. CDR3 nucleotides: TGTGCCAGCAGCTTGGGTTCAAATCAGCCCCAGCATTTT.

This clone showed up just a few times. The chain's CDR3 is CASSYSGANTGELFF. CDR3 bases: TGTGCCAGCAGTTACTCGGGAGCGAACACCGGGGAGCTGTTTTTT. J is TRBJ2-2 and V is TRBV6-5; D might be TRBD2 (5 bases). Between the trimmed V and J ends, which lost 0 bases and 0 bases, there was a span of 5 bases. The germline CDR1 and CDR2 sequences are MNHEY and SVGAGI. The CDR3 has 15 residues.

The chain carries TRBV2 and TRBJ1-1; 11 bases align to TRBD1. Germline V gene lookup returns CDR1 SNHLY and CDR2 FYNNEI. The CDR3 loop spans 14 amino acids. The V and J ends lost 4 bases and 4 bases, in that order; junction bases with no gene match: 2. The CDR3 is CASSGGTGGTEAFF. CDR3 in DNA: TGTGCCAGCAGTGGGGGGACAGGGGGCACTGAAGCTTTCTTT.

The CDR3 protein is CASSYLAQETQYF. The CDR3 coding sequence is TGTGCCAGCAGTTACCTAGCGCAAGAGACCCAGTACTTC. This chain uses TRBV6-7 with TRBJ2-5; D might be TRBD2 (6 bases). TRBV6-7 is an ORF; its function is uncertain. This CDR3 contains 13 residues. With 2 bases removed from V and 2 bases from J, the gap between germline ends came to 6 bases.

CDR3 amino acids: CASTGTSYPDTQYF. CDR3 bases: TGTGCCAGCACGGGGACTAGCTACCCAGATACGCAGTATTTT. The gene calls are TRBV28 and TRBJ2-3; TRBD2 matches 9 bases. Germline V CDR1 and CDR2: MDHEN, SYDVKM. The CDR3 loop spans 14 amino acids. V lost 7 bases and J lost 4; bases outside the gene matches: 6.

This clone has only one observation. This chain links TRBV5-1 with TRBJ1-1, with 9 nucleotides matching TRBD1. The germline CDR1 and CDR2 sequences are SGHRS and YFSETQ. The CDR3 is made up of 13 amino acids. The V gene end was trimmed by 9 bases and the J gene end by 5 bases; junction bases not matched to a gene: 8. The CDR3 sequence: CATHRGPGTEAFF. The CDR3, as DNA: TGCGCCACCCACAGGGGGCCCGGGACTGAAGCTTTCTTT.

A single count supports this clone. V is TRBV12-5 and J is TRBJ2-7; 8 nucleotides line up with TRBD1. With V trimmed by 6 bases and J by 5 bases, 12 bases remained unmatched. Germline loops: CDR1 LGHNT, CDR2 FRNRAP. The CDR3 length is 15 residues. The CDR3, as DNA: TGTGCTAGTGGGTTTTCCGGGACAGGATCGGACGAGCAGTACTTC. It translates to CASGFSGTGSDEQYF.

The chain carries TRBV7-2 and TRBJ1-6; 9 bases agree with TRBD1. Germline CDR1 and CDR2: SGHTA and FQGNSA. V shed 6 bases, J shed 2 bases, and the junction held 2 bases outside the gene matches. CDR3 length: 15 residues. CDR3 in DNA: TGTGCCAGCAGACAGGGGGCGGCCTATAATTCACCCCTCCACTTT. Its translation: CASRQGAAYNSPLHF.

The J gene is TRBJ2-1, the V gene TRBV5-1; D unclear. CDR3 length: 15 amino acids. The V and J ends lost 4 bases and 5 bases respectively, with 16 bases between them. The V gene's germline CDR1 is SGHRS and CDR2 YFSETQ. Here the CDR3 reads CASSPSGAGHNEQFF. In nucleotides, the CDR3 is TGCGCCAGCAGCCCATCTGGCGCAGGACACAATGAGCAGTTCTTC. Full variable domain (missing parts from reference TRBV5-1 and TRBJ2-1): KAGVTQTPRYLIKTRGQQVTLSCSPISGHRSVSWYQQTPGQGLQFLFEYFSETQRNKGNFPGRFSGRQFSNSRSEMNVSTLELGDSALYLCASSPSGAGHNEQFFGPGTRLTVL.

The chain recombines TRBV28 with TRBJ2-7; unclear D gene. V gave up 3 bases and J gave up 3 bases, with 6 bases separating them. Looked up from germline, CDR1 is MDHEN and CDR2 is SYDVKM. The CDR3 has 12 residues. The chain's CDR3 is CASSFKVYEQYF. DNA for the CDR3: TGTGCCAGCAGTTTTAAGGTCTACGAGCAGTACTTC. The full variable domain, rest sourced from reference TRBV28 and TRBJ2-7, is DVKVTQSSRYLVKRTGEKVFLECVQDMDHENMFWYRQDPGLGLRLIYFSYDVKMKEKGDIPEGYSVSREKKERFSLILESASTNQTSMYLCASSFKVYEQYFGPGTRLTVT.

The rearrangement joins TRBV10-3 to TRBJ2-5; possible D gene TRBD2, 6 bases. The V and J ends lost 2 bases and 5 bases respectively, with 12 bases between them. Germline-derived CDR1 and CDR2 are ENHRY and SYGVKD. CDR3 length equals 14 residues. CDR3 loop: CAISEDAGWETQYF. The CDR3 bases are TGTGCCATCAGTGAGGACGCGGGATGGGAGACCCAGTACTTC.

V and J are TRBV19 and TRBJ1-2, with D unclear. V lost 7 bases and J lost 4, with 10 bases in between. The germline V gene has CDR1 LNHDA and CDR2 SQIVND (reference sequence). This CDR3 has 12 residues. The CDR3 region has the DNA TGTGCCAGTACCTCGAACCCCTATGGCTACACCTTC. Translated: CASTSNPYGYTF.

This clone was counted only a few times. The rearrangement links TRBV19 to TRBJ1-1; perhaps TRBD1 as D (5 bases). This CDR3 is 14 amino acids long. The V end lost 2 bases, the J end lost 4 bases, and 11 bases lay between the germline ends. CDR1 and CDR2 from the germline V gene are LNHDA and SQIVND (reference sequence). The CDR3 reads CASSITGQGTEAFF. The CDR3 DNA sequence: TGTGCCAGTAGTATAACAGGTCAGGGCACTGAAGCTTTCTTT.

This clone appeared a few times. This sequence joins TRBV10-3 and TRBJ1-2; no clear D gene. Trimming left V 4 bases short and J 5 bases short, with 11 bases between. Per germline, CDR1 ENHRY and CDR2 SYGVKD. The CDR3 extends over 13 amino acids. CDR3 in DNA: TGTGCCATCAGTGGGACTGATAATTATGGCTACACCTTC. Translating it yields CAISGTDNYGYTF.

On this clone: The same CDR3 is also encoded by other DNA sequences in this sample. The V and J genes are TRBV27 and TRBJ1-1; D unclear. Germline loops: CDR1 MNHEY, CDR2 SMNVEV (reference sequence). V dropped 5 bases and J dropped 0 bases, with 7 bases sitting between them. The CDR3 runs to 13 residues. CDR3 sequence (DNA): TGTGCCAGCAGTCCCGGGTTGAACACTGAAGCTTTCTTT. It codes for CASSPGLNTEAFF.

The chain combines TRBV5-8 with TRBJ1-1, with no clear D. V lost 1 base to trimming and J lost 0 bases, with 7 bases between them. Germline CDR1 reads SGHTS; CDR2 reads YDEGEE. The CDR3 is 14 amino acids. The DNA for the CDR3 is TGTGCCAGCAGCTTGCTCCCCTTGAACACTGAAGCTTTCTTT. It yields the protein CASSLLPLNTEAFF.